This is a list of T cell receptor beta chains from one sample in a study of T cells in localized non-small cell lung cancer. The repertoire was sequenced with immunoSEQ multiplex PCR; TCRdb's copy has only in-frame clones and lacks some. The sample holds tens of thousands of clones, about 91% seen once. The sample in question was peripheral blood, obtained before any cancer treatment. These receptors all stem from a female donor older than 55 with stage I lung adenocarcinoma. Each CDR3 is given with its conserved first and last residue. Fields, in order: CDR3 DNA, CDR3 protein, J gene, D gene, V gene, clone size. D genes are given only for firm matches. Size values are once, few and many counts, or a class for expanded clones, and some rows have none.

DNA: TGTGCCAGCAGACAGACTCCGTACGAGCAGTACTTC
CDR3: CASRQTPYEQYF
J: TRBJ2-7
D: .
V: TRBV28
size: .

DNA: TGTGCCAGCAGCTTAGCCAGGGGGAATCAGCCCCAGCATTTT
CDR3: CASSLARGNQPQHF
J: TRBJ1-5
D: TRBD1
V: TRBV7-8
size: .

DNA: TGTGCCAGCAGCTTGGGGGGGACAGGGCCCTACGAGCAGTACTTC
CDR3: CASSLGGTGPYEQYF
J: TRBJ2-7
D: TRBD1
V: TRBV5-5
size: .

DNA: TGTGCCACCTTATCAAACAAACGACCCAATGAGCAGTTCTTC
CDR3: CATLSNKRPNEQFF
J: TRBJ2-1
D: .
V: TRBV19
size: .

DNA: TGTGCCAGCAGCTACGACAGGGCCGGTGGAAACACCATATATTTT
CDR3: CASSYDRAGGNTIYF
J: TRBJ1-3
D: TRBD1
V: TRBV7-8
size: once

DNA: TGTGCCAGCACTCCCCACGGGCTCTTGGGGGGGGATGAGCAGTTCTTC
CDR3: CASTPHGLLGGDEQFF
J: TRBJ2-1
D: TRBD2
V: TRBV6-6
size: .

DNA: TGTGCCAGCAGCCCACCCGGACAGGGAAACACTGAAGCTTTCTTT
CDR3: CASSPPGQGNTEAFF
J: TRBJ1-1
D: TRBD1
V: TRBV7-9
size: .

DNA: TGCAGCGTTGAATCGGAGGGACAGTACTATGGCTACACCTTC
CDR3: CSVESEGQYYGYTF
J: TRBJ1-2
D: TRBD1
V: TRBV29-1
size: .

DNA: TGTGCCTGGAGAGGGCAGCCGGGGCAGCCCCAGCATTTT
CDR3: CAWRGQPGQPQHF
J: TRBJ1-5
D: .
V: TRBV30
size: .

DNA: TGTGCCAGCTGTTTCGGCCAGCGTAATGAGCAGTTCTTC
CDR3: CASCFGQRNEQFF
J: TRBJ2-1
D: .
V: TRBV6-1
size: .

DNA: TGTGCCAGCAGCCAGGGAGGGGAGATAGGGCGTGAGCAGTTCTTC
CDR3: CASSQGGEIGREQFF
J: TRBJ2-1
D: TRBD2
V: TRBV5-4
size: once

DNA: TGCGCCAGCAGCGGTACCGGGGAGCTGTTTTTT
CDR3: CASSGTGELFF
J: TRBJ2-2
D: .
V: TRBV5-1
size: .

DNA: TGTGCCTGGGGGGGAGGGAACACTGAAGCTTTCTTT
CDR3: CAWGGGNTEAFF
J: TRBJ1-1
D: .
V: TRBV28
size: once

DNA: TGTGCCAGCAGCCCTTTCACAGATACGCAGTATTTT
CDR3: CASSPFTDTQYF
J: TRBJ2-3
D: .
V: TRBV5-4
size: .

DNA: TGCGCCAGCTCCCTCCCGGGCGGGTCGAACACTGAAGCTTTCTTT
CDR3: CASSLPGGSNTEAFF
J: TRBJ1-1
D: .
V: TRBV5-1
size: .

DNA: TGTGCCAGCAGCTTACGCCCCCTGGGGGTCACCGGGGAGCTGTTTTTT
CDR3: CASSLRPLGVTGELFF
J: TRBJ2-2
D: .
V: TRBV7-3
size: .

DNA: TGTGCCAGCAGTGAATCGGAGACAGGGTTAAGTGGCTACACCTTC
CDR3: CASSESETGLSGYTF
J: TRBJ1-2
D: TRBD1
V: TRBV25-1
size: .

DNA: TGTGCCAGCAGTCAGCGGTGGGACTCCTACGAGCAGTACTTC
CDR3: CASSQRWDSYEQYF
J: TRBJ2-7
D: .
V: TRBV28
size: .

DNA: TGTGCCAGCAGCGGCGCGTTCGGGAACACTGAAGCTTTCTTT
CDR3: CASSGAFGNTEAFF
J: TRBJ1-1
D: .
V: TRBV9
size: .

DNA: TGTGCCATCACCCTGGACCCCCTTAACTATGGCTACACCTTC
CDR3: CAITLDPLNYGYTF
J: TRBJ1-2
D: .
V: TRBV10-3
size: .

DNA: TGCAGTGCAGGGAACGACTATGGCTACACCTTC
CDR3: CSAGNDYGYTF
J: TRBJ1-2
D: .
V: TRBV20-1
size: .

DNA: TGTGCCAGCAGCTTAGCCGTCCCAAGGGGGCCTAACTATGGCTACACCTTC
CDR3: CASSLAVPRGPNYGYTF
J: TRBJ1-2
D: TRBD1
V: TRBV7-9
size: .

DNA: TGTGCCAGCTCGGAGGCCCTTCCGCGGGGGGGCCCCTACGAGCAGTACTTC
CDR3: CASSEALPRGGPYEQYF
J: TRBJ2-7
D: TRBD2
V: TRBV18
size: .

DNA: TGCGCCAGAGCGCCGGGACCACAAGAGACCCAGTACTTC
CDR3: CARAPGPQETQYF
J: TRBJ2-5
D: .
V: TRBV5-1
size: .

DNA: TGTGCCAGTAGTATAACACACCCCTCAAGCTCCTATAATTCACCCCTCCACTTT
CDR3: CASSITHPSSSYNSPLHF
J: TRBJ1-6
D: .
V: TRBV19
size: .

DNA: TGTGCCATCAGTTCGGGACTCAGCACAGATACGCAGTATTTT
CDR3: CAISSGLSTDTQYF
J: TRBJ2-3
D: .
V: TRBV10-3
size: .

DNA: TGTGCCAGCATGCCGAGCCTCTCTGGAAACACCATATATTTT
CDR3: CASMPSLSGNTIYF
J: TRBJ1-3
D: .
V: TRBV6-1
size: .

DNA: TGTGCCACCGCAGGGGGCAGGAAACTGTTTTTT
CDR3: CATAGGRKLFF
J: TRBJ1-4
D: TRBD1
V: TRBV2
size: .

DNA: TGCGCCAGCAGCCCGACAGGAATGAACACTGAAGCTTTCTTT
CDR3: CASSPTGMNTEAFF
J: TRBJ1-1
D: .
V: TRBV5-1
size: .

DNA: TGTGCCAGCAGCTTGAGAGAGACCCAGTACTTC
CDR3: CASSLRETQYF
J: TRBJ2-5
D: .
V: TRBV5-8
size: .

DNA: TGCGCCAGCAGTGATACCGGCCAGAGCAATCAGCCCCAGCATTTT
CDR3: CASSDTGQSNQPQHF
J: TRBJ1-5
D: .
V: TRBV10-2
size: .

DNA: TGCGCCAGCAGCCTCAGGAGGACTAGCGGTGACAATGAGCAGTTCTTC
CDR3: CASSLRRTSGDNEQFF
J: TRBJ2-1
D: TRBD2
V: TRBV4-1
size: .

DNA: TGTGCCAGCAGACGGACAGGGGGCTCCATTCAGTACTTC
CDR3: CASRRTGGSIQYF
J: TRBJ2-4
D: TRBD1
V: TRBV28
size: .

DNA: TGTGCCAGCAGCAAAACAGGGGGCGCCGGGGAGCTGTTTTTT
CDR3: CASSKTGGAGELFF
J: TRBJ2-2
D: TRBD1
V: TRBV7-2
size: .

DNA: TGTGCCACCAGCGGTCCTGGGAATGAGCAGTTCTTC
CDR3: CATSGPGNEQFF
J: TRBJ2-1
D: .
V: TRBV15
size: once

DNA: TGCGCCAGCAGCTTGATAACCTCTGGGGCCAACGTCCTGACTTTC
CDR3: CASSLITSGANVLTF
J: TRBJ2-6
D: .
V: TRBV5-1
size: .

DNA: TGTGCCAGCAGCTTACGGGGACAGGGGGCGCGGGATACGCAGTATTTT
CDR3: CASSLRGQGARDTQYF
J: TRBJ2-3
D: TRBD1
V: TRBV7-2
size: .

DNA: TGCGCCAGCAGCACCTTAGCGGGGGCGGGTGAGACCCAGTACTTC
CDR3: CASSTLAGAGETQYF
J: TRBJ2-5
D: TRBD2
V: TRBV5-1
size: .

DNA: TGCGCCAGCAGCTTTAGCGGGAGGATATACGAGCAGTACTTC
CDR3: CASSFSGRIYEQYF
J: TRBJ2-7
D: TRBD2
V: TRBV5-1
size: once

DNA: TGTGCCAGCAGCTTGGACCTGACTGACACTGAAGCTTTCTTT
CDR3: CASSLDLTDTEAFF
J: TRBJ1-1
D: .
V: TRBV5-4
size: .

DNA: TGCGCCAGCAGCTTCATGGATACGAACACCGGGGAGCTGTTTTTT
CDR3: CASSFMDTNTGELFF
J: TRBJ2-2
D: .
V: TRBV5-1
size: .

DNA: TGTGCCAGCAGCGGGAAGGGGGCCGGTGCCGGGGAGCTGTTTTTT
CDR3: CASSGKGAGAGELFF
J: TRBJ2-2
D: TRBD1
V: TRBV9
size: .

DNA: TGTGCCAGCAAGGCTAGCGGGCTCACAGATACGCAGTATTTT
CDR3: CASKASGLTDTQYF
J: TRBJ2-3
D: TRBD2
V: TRBV2
size: .

DNA: TGTGCCAGCAGCCAAGTTTCTAGGCGGAATGAGCAGTTCTTC
CDR3: CASSQVSRRNEQFF
J: TRBJ2-1
D: .
V: TRBV14
size: .

DNA: TGTGCCAGCTCGCTAACAGGGGATAGCAATCAGCCCCAGCATTTT
CDR3: CASSLTGDSNQPQHF
J: TRBJ1-5
D: TRBD1
V: TRBV18
size: few

DNA: TGTGCCATCAGTGAGGTAGCGGGAGATGAGCAGTTCTTC
CDR3: CAISEVAGDEQFF
J: TRBJ2-1
D: TRBD2
V: TRBV10-3
size: .

DNA: TGCGCCAGCAGCCAATCCGGGACCCCATTACGGCCCCAGCATTTT
CDR3: CASSQSGTPLRPQHF
J: TRBJ1-5
D: .
V: TRBV4-1
size: .

DNA: TGTGCCAGCAGTTCCGGCGGGGGTAGTGTTGCCAAAAACATTCAGTACTTC
CDR3: CASSSGGGSVAKNIQYF
J: TRBJ2-4
D: TRBD2
V: TRBV28
size: .

DNA: TGTGCCAGCAGCCAACGGACAGGGTTTGCTGAAGCTTTCTTT
CDR3: CASSQRTGFAEAFF
J: TRBJ1-1
D: TRBD1
V: TRBV7-8
size: .